Listed below are T cell receptor beta chains from one sample, sequenced in a study of regulatory T cells in long-lasting Graves disease. MiXCR was run by TCRdb on the multiplex PCR reads, yielding one entry per CDR3 protein. Of about 450,000 distinct CDR3 sequences detected, around 24% appear once; the ten largest clones hold 26%. This material consisted of peripheral blood mononuclear cells (PBMCs), taken when the disease was refractory, from a patient treated with antithyroid drugs. These receptors originate from a female donor with Graves disease. Each CDR3 is given with its conserved first and last residue. D genes are given only for firm matches. The size of a clone is reported for some rows only, either as once, few or many, or as a class for expanded clones.

clone size	V gene	D gene	J gene	CDR3 protein	CDR3 DNA
.	TRBV5-1	.	TRBJ1-6	CASSSGAYNSPLHF	TGCGCCAGCAGTTCAGGGGCCTATAATTCACCCCTCCACTTT
many	TRBV6-1	.	TRBJ1-1	CASSDLTVNTEAFF	TGTGCCAGCAGTGACCTAACAGTGAACACTGAAGCTTTCTTT
many	TRBV2	.	TRBJ1-2	CATSRGVRGYTF	TGTGCCACCTCACGAGGGGTACGTGGCTACACCTTC
.	TRBV6-1	TRBD1	TRBJ2-7	CASSTPDRGGGHYEQYF	TGTGCCAGCAGTACCCCAGACAGGGGAGGAGGTCATTACGAGCAGTACTTC
.	TRBV7-2	TRBD1	TRBJ2-7	CASSLAGQGRQYF	TGTGCCAGCAGCTTAGCGGGACAGGGGAGGCAGTACTTC
.	TRBV9	.	TRBJ1-1	CASSVAGDTEAFF	TGTGCCAGCAGCGTAGCCGGTGACACTGAAGCTTTCTTT
few	TRBV29-1	.	TRBJ1-5	CSVGQVGSNQPQHF	TGCAGCGTTGGACAGGTGGGGAGCAATCAGCCCCAGCATTTT
.	TRBV20-1	TRBD2	TRBJ2-7	CSASIGSGSERYF	TGCAGTGCTAGTATAGGTAGCGGGAGCGAGCGGTACTTC
.	TRBV7-2	.	TRBJ1-6	CASSPPGRQRSPLHF	TGTGCCAGCAGCCCCCCCGGCAGACAGAGATCACCCCTCCACTTT
.	TRBV5-1	TRBD2	TRBJ2-7	CASSKTSGSFGYEQYF	TGCGCCAGCAGCAAGACTAGCGGGAGTTTTGGCTACGAGCAGTACTTC
many	TRBV28	.	TRBJ1-4	CASSLDRSEKLFF	TGTGCCAGCAGTTTAGATCGGAGTGAAAAACTGTTTTTT
.	TRBV3-1	TRBD1	TRBJ1-5	CASSQGQGGVGQPQHF	TGTGCCAGCAGCCAAGGACAGGGAGGAGTTGGTCAGCCCCAGCATTTT
.	TRBV20-1	.	TRBJ1-1	CSVRASMNTEAFF	TGCAGTGTTAGGGCCAGCATGAACACTGAAGCTTTCTTT
few	TRBV19	TRBD2	TRBJ2-7	CASSIGLAGFYEQYF	TGTGCCAGTAGTATAGGACTAGCGGGATTCTACGAGCAGTACTTC
few	TRBV7-2	.	TRBJ1-2	CASSQGFQGRMDSDGYTF	TGTGCCAGCAGCCAAGGGTTCCAGGGTCGGATGGATTCTGATGGCTACACCTTC
few	TRBV6-6	.	TRBJ2-7	CASSYSIAQLTYEQYF	TGTGCCAGCAGTTACTCGATCGCCCAGTTGACATACGAGCAGTACTTC
many	TRBV24-1	TRBD1	TRBJ1-5	CATSSTGVGQPQHF	TGTGCCACCAGTTCTACAGGGGTTGGCCAGCCCCAGCATTTT
many	TRBV28	.	TRBJ2-7	CASRDRLLWEQYF	TGTGCCAGCAGGGACAGACTTCTCTGGGAGCAGTACTTC
.	TRBV25-1	.	TRBJ2-1	CASSEFKGQIYEQFF	TGTGCCAGCAGTGAATTTAAGGGGCAGATATACGAGCAGTTCTTC
many	TRBV2	.	TRBJ1-6	CASLGPYNSPLHF	TGTGCCAGCCTAGGGCCTTATAATTCACCCCTCCACTTT
many	TRBV28	TRBD1	TRBJ1-1	CASSPSGQGVTEAFF	TGTGCCAGCAGCCCATCGGGACAGGGCGTCACTGAAGCTTTCTTT
.	TRBV13	TRBD1	TRBJ1-2	CASSLEEDRGPNYGYTF	TGTGCCAGCAGCTTAGAAGAGGACAGGGGGCCTAACTATGGCTACACCTTC
.	TRBV19	TRBD1	TRBJ1-1	CASSPLQGMNTEAFF	TGTGCCAGTAGCCCATTACAGGGGATGAACACTGAAGCTTTCTTT
.	TRBV2	TRBD1	TRBJ1-2	CASSLTPGTGRAEGYTF	TGTGCCAGCAGCTTGACCCCCGGGACAGGTCGCGCGGAGGGCTACACCTTC
few	TRBV25-1	.	TRBJ1-2	CASSTTGYYGYTF	TGTGCCAGCAGTACTACAGGCTACTATGGCTACACCTTC
few	TRBV5-1	TRBD1	TRBJ2-7	CASSSGTATSYEQYF	TGCGCCAGCAGCTCCGGGACAGCTACTTCCTACGAGCAGTACTTC
.	TRBV7-9	TRBD1	TRBJ2-5	CASSLARTGRETQYF	TGTGCCAGCAGCTTAGCGAGGACAGGGAGGGAGACCCAGTACTTC
many	TRBV7-8	TRBD1	TRBJ2-2	CASSLRDRGQVTGELFF	TGTGCCAGCAGCTTACGGGACAGGGGGCAGGTCACCGGGGAGCTGTTTTTT
.	TRBV3-1	TRBD1	TRBJ1-3	CASSRTGSNTIYF	TGTGCCAGCAGCCGGACAGGGTCCAACACCATATATTTT
few	TRBV11-1	.	TRBJ2-6	CASSLEGIWPGANVLTF	TGTGCCAGCAGCTTGGAAGGGATCTGGCCTGGGGCCAACGTCCTGACTTTC
.	TRBV5-5	.	TRBJ1-6	CASSGGGFGSPLHF	TGTGCCAGCAGTGGAGGGGGTTTTGGTTCACCCCTCCACTTT
few	TRBV5-1	TRBD2	TRBJ2-2	CASSLVASGRSGELFF	TGCGCCAGCAGCTTGGTGGCCAGCGGGAGATCCGGGGAGCTGTTTTTT
few	TRBV25-1	.	TRBJ2-7	CASSEFRWVQRASRYEQYF	TGTGCCAGCAGTGAATTTCGTTGGGTGCAAAGGGCCTCCCGCTACGAGCAGTACTTC
few	TRBV11-1	TRBD2	TRBJ2-2	CASSLVSPSGNTGELFF	TGTGCCAGCAGCTTAGTTTCCCCTAGCGGGAATACCGGGGAGCTGTTTTTT
few	TRBV7-8	.	TRBJ2-7	CASSLGAASDRYF	TGTGCCAGCAGCTTAGGGGCCGCTAGCGATCGGTACTTC
many	TRBV7-2	TRBD1	TRBJ2-7	CASSPAGTGGYEQYF	TGTGCCAGCAGCCCAGCCGGGACAGGGGGCTACGAGCAGTACTTC
once	TRBV29-1	.	TRBJ2-7	CSPTYEQYF	TGCAGCCCGACGTACGAGCAGTACTTC
many	TRBV12-3/TRBV12-4	TRBD1	TRBJ1-2	CASRPQGAIGYGYTF	TGTGCCAGCAGGCCCCAGGGGGCGATCGGCTATGGCTACACCTTC
few	TRBV28	.	TRBJ2-7	CASSLYFYEQYF	TGTGCCAGCAGTTTATACTTTTACGAGCAGTACTTC
once	TRBV7-3	TRBD1	TRBJ2-5	CASSGPVTGGRETQYF	TGTGCCAGCAGCGGACCCGTAACAGGGGGGCGAGAGACCCAGTACTTC
many	TRBV28	TRBD1	TRBJ1-2	CASRKIQGASYTF	TGTGCCAGCAGAAAGATACAGGGGGCAAGCTACACCTTC
many	TRBV2	TRBD2	TRBJ2-7	CASSEGWASGYYEQYF	TGTGCCAGCAGTGAAGGGTGGGCTAGCGGGTACTACGAGCAGTACTTC
.	TRBV7-9	.	TRBJ1-1	CASSLGGLFVTDNTEAFF	TGTGCCAGCAGCTTAGGGGGGCTTTTTGTGACAGACAACACTGAAGCTTTCTTT
few	TRBV29-1	TRBD2	TRBJ2-2	CSVRLAENTGELFF	TGCAGCGTTCGACTAGCGGAGAACACCGGGGAGCTGTTTTTT
.	TRBV7-9	.	TRBJ1-4	CASSLDGTAPNEKLFF	TGTGCCAGCAGCTTAGATGGGACGGCCCCTAATGAAAAACTGTTTTTT
.	TRBV10-3	TRBD1	TRBJ2-7	CAISESQGAWYEQYF	TGTGCCATCAGTGAGTCGCAGGGGGCCTGGTACGAGCAGTACTTC
few	TRBV28	TRBD1	TRBJ1-1	CASTPNRGQAFF	TGTGCCAGCACACCCAACAGGGGGCAAGCTTTCTTT
.	TRBV7-2	TRBD1	TRBJ2-2	CASSRLWDRGVGGPGELFF	TGTGCCAGCAGCCGCCTGTGGGACAGGGGGGTAGGCGGCCCCGGGGAGCTGTTTTTT
.	TRBV29-1	TRBD2	TRBJ2-5	CSVEGGLAGETQYF	TGCAGCGTTGAAGGGGGACTAGCGGGAGAGACCCAGTACTTC
.	TRBV28	.	TRBJ1-4	CASSPPGRVREKLFF	TGTGCCAGCAGTCCCCCGGGGCGGGTTCGTGAAAAACTGTTTTTT
.	TRBV25-1	.	TRBJ2-5	CAGIFSETQYF	TGTGCCGGCATATTTTCGGAGACCCAGTACTTC
.	TRBV18	TRBD1	TRBJ1-1	CASSQVPGQGRNTEAFF	TGTGCCAGCTCCCAGGTCCCGGGACAGGGGAGGAACACTGAAGCTTTCTTT
few	TRBV6-5	TRBD2	TRBJ2-5	CASSFLAGEIGETQYF	TGTGCCAGCAGTTTTCTAGCGGGAGAGATCGGAGAGACCCAGTACTTC
many	TRBV2	.	TRBJ1-3	CASRLDSSGNTIYF	TGTGCCAGCAGACTGGACAGCTCTGGAAACACCATATATTTT